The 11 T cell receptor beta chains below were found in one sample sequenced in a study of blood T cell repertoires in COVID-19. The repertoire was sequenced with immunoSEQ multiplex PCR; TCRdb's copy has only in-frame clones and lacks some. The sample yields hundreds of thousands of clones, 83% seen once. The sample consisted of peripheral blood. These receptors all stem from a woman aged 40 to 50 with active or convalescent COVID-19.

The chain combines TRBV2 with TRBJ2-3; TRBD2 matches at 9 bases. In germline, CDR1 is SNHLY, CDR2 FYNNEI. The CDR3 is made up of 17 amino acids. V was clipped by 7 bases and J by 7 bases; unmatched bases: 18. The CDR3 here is CASNPSGGAGGPNTQYF. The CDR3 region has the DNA TGTGCCAGCAATCCCTCCGGTGGGGCGGGGGGGCCTAATACGCAGTATTTT.

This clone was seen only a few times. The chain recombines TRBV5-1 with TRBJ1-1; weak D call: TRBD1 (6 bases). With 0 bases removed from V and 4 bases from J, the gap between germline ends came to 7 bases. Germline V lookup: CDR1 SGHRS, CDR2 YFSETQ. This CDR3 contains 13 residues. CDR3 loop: CASSLGGGTEAFF. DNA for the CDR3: TGCGCCAGCAGCTTGGGAGGGGGCACTGAAGCTTTCTTT.

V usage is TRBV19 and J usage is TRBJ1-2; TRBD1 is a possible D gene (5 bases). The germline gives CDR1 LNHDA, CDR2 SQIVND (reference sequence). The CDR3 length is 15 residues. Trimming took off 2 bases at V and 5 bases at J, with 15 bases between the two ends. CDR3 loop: CASSISERGGYGYTF. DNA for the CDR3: TGTGCCAGTAGTATATCGGAGAGGGGAGGGTATGGCTACACCTTC.

CDR3 protein: CASSFNRAQPQHF. The CDR3 DNA sequence: TGTGCCAGCAGTTTTAACAGGGCTCAGCCCCAGCATTTT. The chain is built from TRBV6-2 or TRBV6-3 and TRBJ1-5; D perhaps matches TRBD1 (6 bases). Trimming took 4 bases from V and 6 from J, leaving 10 bases between them. Germline V CDR1 and CDR2: MNHEY, SVGEGT. The CDR3 consists of 13 residues.

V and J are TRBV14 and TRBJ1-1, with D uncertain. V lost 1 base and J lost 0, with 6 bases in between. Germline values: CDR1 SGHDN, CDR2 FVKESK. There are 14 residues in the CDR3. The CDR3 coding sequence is TGTGCCAGCAGCCAAGGGCGGCTGAACACTGAAGCTTTCTTT. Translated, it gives CASSQGRLNTEAFF. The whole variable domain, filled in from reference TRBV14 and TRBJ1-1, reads EAGVTQFPSHSVIEKGQTVTLRCDPISGHDNLYWYRRVMGKEIKFLLHFVKESKQDESGMPNNRFLAERTGGTYSTLKVQPAELEDSGVYFCASSQGRLNTEAFFGQGTRLTVV.

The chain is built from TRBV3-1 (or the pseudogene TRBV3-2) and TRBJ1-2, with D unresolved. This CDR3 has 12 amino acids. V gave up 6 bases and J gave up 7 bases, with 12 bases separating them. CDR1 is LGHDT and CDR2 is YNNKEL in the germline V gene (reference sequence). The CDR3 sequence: CASSHRRGGYTF. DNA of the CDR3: TGTGCCAGCAGTCACCGGCGGGGTGGCTACACCTTC.

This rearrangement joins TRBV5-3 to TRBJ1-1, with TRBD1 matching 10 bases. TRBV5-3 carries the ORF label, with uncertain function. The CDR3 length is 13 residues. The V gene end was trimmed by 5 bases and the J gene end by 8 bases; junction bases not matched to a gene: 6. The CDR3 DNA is TGTGCCAGAAGACCTGACAGGGGGCGCGAAGCTTTCTTT. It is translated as CARRPDRGREAFF.

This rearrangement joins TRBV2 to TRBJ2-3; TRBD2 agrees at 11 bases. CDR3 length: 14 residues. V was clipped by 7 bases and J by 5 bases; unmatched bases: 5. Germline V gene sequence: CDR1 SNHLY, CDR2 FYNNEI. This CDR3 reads CASTLLAGVDTQYF. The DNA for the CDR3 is TGTGCCAGCACGTTACTAGCGGGAGTAGATACGCAGTATTTT. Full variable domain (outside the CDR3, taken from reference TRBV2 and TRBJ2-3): EPEVTQTPSHQVTQMGQEVILRCVPISNHLYFYWYRQILGQKVEFLVSFYNNEISEKSEIFDDQFSVERPDGSNFTLKIRSTKLEDSAMYFCASTLLAGVDTQYFGPGTRLTVL.

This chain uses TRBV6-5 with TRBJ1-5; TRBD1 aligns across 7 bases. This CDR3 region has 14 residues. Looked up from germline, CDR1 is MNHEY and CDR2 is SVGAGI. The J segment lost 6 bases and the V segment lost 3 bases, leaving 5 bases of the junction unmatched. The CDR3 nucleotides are TGTGCCAGCAGTTATGGCAGGGGGGTTCAGCCCCAGCATTTT. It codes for CASSYGRGVQPQHF.

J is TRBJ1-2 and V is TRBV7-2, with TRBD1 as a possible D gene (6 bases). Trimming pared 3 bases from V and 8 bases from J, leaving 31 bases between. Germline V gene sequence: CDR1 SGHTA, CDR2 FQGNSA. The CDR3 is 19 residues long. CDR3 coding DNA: TGTGCCAGCAGCTTTGGCCCCAACAGCTTTACAGGGTTGGAGGAGGGCTACACCTTC. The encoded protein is CASSFGPNSFTGLEEGYTF.

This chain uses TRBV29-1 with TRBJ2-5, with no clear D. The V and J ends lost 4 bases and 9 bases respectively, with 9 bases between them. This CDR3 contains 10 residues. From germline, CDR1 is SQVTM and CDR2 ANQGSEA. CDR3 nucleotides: TGCAGCGTTGTCACCCGGGCCCAGTACTTC. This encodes CSVVTRAQYF.